This TCR beta chain was captured by sequencing in a study of T cell responses to AZD1222 COVID-19 vaccine. The CDR3 runs to 14 residues. Looked up from germline, CDR1 is SNHLY and CDR2 is FYNNEI. The V end lost 6 bases, the J end lost 5 bases, and 16 bases lay between the germline ends. Only in-frame clones appear in the TCRdb table, and some are missing; sequencing was by immunoSEQ multiplex PCR. This table has roughly 170,000 clones, just under 95% appearing once. This receptor was taken from an adult in good health. The rearrangement joins TRBV2 to TRBJ1-1; D unresolved. The sequenced sample was peripheral blood, obtained on day 0 of AZD1222 vaccination. CDR3 nucleotide sequence: TGTGCCAGCAGATTAGATGTTGGGGAAACTGAAGCTTTCTTT. Translation gives CASRLDVGETEAFF.